The 21 T cell receptor beta chains given below trace back to one sample, sequenced in a study of T cells in Graves' hyperthyroidism and ophthalmopathy. Amplified TCR beta CDR3 regions came from RNA transcripts. An initial round of RT-PCR targeting the TCR CDR3 relied on the HTBI primer set. TCRdb passed the multiplex PCR reads through MiXCR, listing each CDR3 protein once. The sample carries some 370,000 distinct CDR3 sequences, roughly 13% recorded once. What was sequenced was blood. Source of these receptors: a man aged 50-59 years with Graves' ophthalmopathy.

This clonotype was seen many times. In DNA form, the CDR3 reads TGCGCCAGCAGCTTGACAGGGGGCTTGCAGCAGCCCCAGCATTTT. This gives the protein CASSLTGGLQQPQHF. The chain carries TRBV5-1 and TRBJ1-5; 9 bases agree with TRBD1. J lost 7 bases, V lost 1 base, and 6 bases had no gene match. Germline CDR1 reads SGHRS; CDR2 reads YFSETQ. This CDR3 comprises 15 residues.

This clonotype was picked up many times. This chain connects TRBV3-1 to TRBJ2-7; D remains unclear. Looked up from germline, CDR1 is LGHDT and CDR2 is YNNKEL (reference sequence). The V gene lost 1 base and the J gene lost 5 bases, with 9 bases spanning the gap. The CDR3 loop spans 13 amino acids. The CDR3 reads CASSQVSGHEQYF. CDR3 DNA: TGTGCCAGCAGCCAAGTATCCGGCCACGAGCAGTACTTC.

This clonotype was seen ten or more times. The chain carries TRBV19 and TRBJ2-1, with 7 bases aligning to TRBD2. The CDR3 extends over 17 amino acids. Losses at the gene ends were 5 bases for V and 4 bases for J; bases not matched to a gene: 14. Germline lookup yields CDR1 LNHDA and CDR2 SQIVND (reference sequence). The CDR3 DNA sequence: TGTGCCAGTAGTTTAAGCGGGGCAGCCCAAGTATACAATGAGCAGTTCTTC. Encoded protein: CASSLSGAAQVYNEQFF.

This chain joins TRBV10-3 and TRBJ2-1; tentatively, D is TRBD1 or TRBD2 (5 bases each). Germline assignment: CDR1 ENHRY and CDR2 SYGVKD. The V end lost 5 bases, the J end lost 4 bases, and 12 bases lay between the germline ends. This CDR3 contains 14 residues. In DNA, the CDR3 is TGTGCCATCAGTTCCCGGGACGAATACAATGAGCAGTTCTTC. Translating gives CAISSRDEYNEQFF.

This clonotype has a count of ten or more. The chain uses TRBV19 and TRBJ2-2, with D perhaps assigned TRBD1 or TRBD2 (5 bases each). The CDR3 contains 13 residues. The V end lost 5 bases, the J end lost 5 bases, and 9 bases lay between the germline ends. Germline loops: CDR1 LNHDA, CDR2 SQIVND (reference sequence). CDR3 bases: TGTGCCAGTAGTGTTGGGGGTACCGGGGAGCTGTTTTTT. Residues: CASSVGGTGELFF.

The V and J genes are TRBV11-2 and TRBJ2-1; possibly TRBD2 for D (6 bases). V lost 4 bases to trimming and J lost 3 bases, with 13 bases between them. The CDR3 runs to 15 residues. Germline V gene sequence: CDR1 SGHAT, CDR2 FQNNGV. This chain's CDR3 is CASSSSGLHYNEQFF. Written as DNA, the CDR3 is TGTGCCAGCAGCTCATCGGGACTCCACTACAATGAGCAGTTCTTC.

This clonotype was detected a few times. This chain connects TRBV24-1 to TRBJ2-5; no definite D call. The CDR3 is 14 residues long. Germline V CDR1 and CDR2: KGHDR, SFDVKD. V lost 0 bases and J lost 0, with 4 bases in between. The CDR3 sequence is CATSDLLNQETQYF. CDR3 in DNA: TGTGCCACCAGTGATTTGCTGAACCAAGAGACCCAGTACTTC.

A few counts support this clonotype. The gene calls are TRBV7-6 and TRBJ2-1, with D perhaps matching TRBD1 (6 bases). Per the germline V gene, CDR1 is SGHVS and CDR2 is FNYEAQ. V was pared by 4 bases and J by 4 bases, with 14 bases between. This CDR3 comprises 15 residues. The CDR3, as DNA: TGTGCCAGCAGCTCCCGGGACACTACGTACAATGAGCAGTTCTTC. Translated, it gives CASSSRDTTYNEQFF.

Many counts were recorded for this clonotype. The V call is TRBV3-1, the J call TRBJ1-6; D perhaps matches TRBD1 (6 bases). CDR3 length: 16 residues. The ends were cut back, 0 bases at V and 9 bases at J, with 15 bases in the middle. CDR1 and CDR2 from the germline V gene are LGHDT and YNNKEL (reference sequence). CDR3 in DNA: TGTGCCAGCAGCCAAGATTCCGGGGGCGCGAGTTCACCCCTCCACTTT. Translated, it gives CASSQDSGGASSPLHF. Filled out from reference TRBV3-1 and TRBJ1-6, the complete variable domain reads DTAVSQTPKYLVTQMGNDKSIKCEQNLGHDTMYWYKQDSKKFLKIMFSYNNKELIINETVPNRFSPKSPDKAHLNLHINSLELGDSAVYFCASSQDSGGASSPLHFGNGTRLTVT.

V and J are TRBV28 and TRBJ1-2; 7 bases fit TRBD1. CDR3 length: 14 amino acids. The germline V gene has CDR1 MDHEN and CDR2 SYDVKM. V shed 3 bases, J shed 4 bases, and the junction held 5 bases outside the gene matches. CDR3 amino acids: CASSFGDSGYGYTF. The CDR3 nucleotides are TGTGCCAGCAGTTTTGGGGACAGCGGCTATGGCTACACCTTC.

This clonotype has just a few counts. V usage is TRBV13 and J usage is TRBJ2-7, with D possibly matching TRBD2 (5 bases). CDR1 and CDR2 from the germline V gene are PRHDT and FYEKMQ (reference sequence). The length of the CDR3 is 14 residues. The ends were cut back, 0 bases at V and 1 base at J, with 7 bases in the middle. The CDR3 is CASSLGLESYEQYF. CDR3 in DNA: TGTGCCAGCAGCTTAGGACTAGAATCCTACGAGCAGTACTTC. Full variable domain (outside the CDR3, taken from reference TRBV13 and TRBJ2-7): AAGVIQSPRHLIKEKRETATLKCYPIPRHDTVYWYQQGPGQDPQFLISFYEKMQSDKGSIPDRFSAQQFSDYHSELNMSSLELGDSALYFCASSLGLESYEQYFGPGTRLTVT.

This chain joins TRBV29-1 and TRBJ2-5; D perhaps matches TRBD2 (5 bases). V was trimmed by 5 bases and J by 5 bases, leaving 12 bases between them. Germline V CDR1 and CDR2: SQVTM, ANQGSEA. This CDR3 comprises 12 residues. The CDR3 loop is CSVFFGGETQYF. The CDR3 DNA sequence: TGCAGCGTTTTTTTCGGCGGGGAGACCCAGTACTTC.

This clonotype was picked up many times. This chain joins TRBV18 and TRBJ2-5; possible D gene TRBD1, 6 bases. CDR3 length: 15 amino acids. V was cut by 1 base and J by 2 bases, with 11 bases left in between. Germline V lookup: CDR1 KGHSH, CDR2 LQKENI. The CDR3 loop reads CASSPHPGQQETQYF. DNA of the CDR3: TGTGCCAGCTCACCACATCCTGGACAGCAAGAGACCCAGTACTTC.

This chain joins TRBV5-1 and TRBJ2-7; 8 bases are shared with TRBD2. CDR1 and CDR2 from the germline V gene are SGHRS and YFSETQ. The CDR3 is made up of 15 amino acids. The ends lost 5 bases at V and 0 bases at J; junction bases unmatched: 7. This CDR3 reads CASRPLAASSYEQYF. CDR3 bases: TGCGCCAGCAGACCACTAGCGGCTAGCTCCTACGAGCAGTACTTC.

The chain couples TRBV5-1 to TRBJ2-7, with D perhaps TRBD1 (6 bases). The germline gives CDR1 SGHRS, CDR2 YFSETQ. This CDR3 comprises 14 residues. V gave up 4 bases and J gave up 6 bases, with 17 bases separating them. The DNA of the CDR3 is TGCGCCAGCAGCCCCAACCCGACAGGTCTCGAGCAGTACTTC. Its translation is CASSPNPTGLEQYF.

This clonotype was picked up many times. The chain combines TRBV6-2 or TRBV6-3 with TRBJ1-5; D not resolved. V gave up 0 bases and J gave up 5 bases, with 11 bases separating them. Germline V CDR1 and CDR2: MNHEY, SVGEGT. This CDR3 is built from 15 residues. The CDR3 DNA reads TGTGCCAGCAGTTACTCGTATTCCCGGGATCAGCCCCAGCATTTT. This codes for CASSYSYSRDQPQHF.

This clonotype was seen repeatedly, ten times or more. The chain couples TRBV19 to TRBJ1-1; D gene ambiguous. The V end lost 4 bases, the J end lost 1 base, and 13 bases lay between the germline ends. Germline CDR1 reads LNHDA; CDR2 reads SQIVND (reference sequence). The CDR3 runs to 15 residues. The CDR3 DNA reads TGTGCCAGTAGTAGGTCAGCGAAGGCGAACACTGAAGCTTTCTTT. This codes for CASSRSAKANTEAFF. The full variable domain, completed using reference TRBV19 and TRBJ1-1, is DGGITQSPKYLFRKEGQNVTLSCEQNLNHDAMYWYRQDPGQGLRLIYYSQIVNDFQKGDIAEGYSVSREKKESFPLTVTSAQKNPTAFYLCASSRSAKANTEAFFGQGTRLTVV.

The chain couples TRBV7-3 to TRBJ2-1, with D perhaps TRBD1 or TRBD2 (5 bases each). This CDR3 has 17 amino acids. Per germline, CDR1 SGHTA and CDR2 FQGTGA. Trimming pared 0 bases from V and 4 bases from J, leaving 16 bases between. CDR3: CASSLTPSGGNYNEQFF. As DNA, the CDR3 is TGTGCCAGCAGCTTAACACCCAGTGGGGGAAATTACAATGAGCAGTTCTTC.

The table lists this clonotype with many counts. V gene TRBV7-8 combines with J gene TRBJ2-5; 8 positions match TRBD1. The CDR3 extends over 14 amino acids. The germline gives CDR1 SGHVS, CDR2 FQNEAQ. The V gene end was trimmed by 5 bases and the J gene end by 2 bases; junction bases not matched to a gene: 4. DNA for the CDR3: TGTGCCAGCAGCCCATGGACAGGGCAAGAGACCCAGTACTTC. Translating gives CASSPWTGQETQYF.

This chain connects TRBV19 to TRBJ1-2; the D gene is possibly TRBD1 (5 bases). This CDR3 has 15 amino acids. Trimming stripped 7 bases from V and 3 bases from J, with 18 bases between. From germline, CDR1 is LNHDA and CDR2 SQIVND (reference sequence). CDR3 loop: CASTQGAGGYYGYTF. The CDR3 DNA follows: TGTGCCAGTACCCAAGGTGCCGGGGGATACTATGGCTACACCTTC.

This clonotype appeared a few times. The V and J genes are TRBV20-1 and TRBJ2-7, with D possibly TRBD2 on 7 matching bases. Deletions cut 8 bases from V and 1 base from J, with 18 bases between. There are 14 residues in the CDR3. Germline lookup yields CDR1 DFQATT and CDR2 SNEGSKA (reference sequence). For the CDR3, the DNA is TGCAGTTCCTATAGGGGGGGGTTTTCCTACGAGCAGTACTTC. The encoded protein is CSSYRGGFSYEQYF.